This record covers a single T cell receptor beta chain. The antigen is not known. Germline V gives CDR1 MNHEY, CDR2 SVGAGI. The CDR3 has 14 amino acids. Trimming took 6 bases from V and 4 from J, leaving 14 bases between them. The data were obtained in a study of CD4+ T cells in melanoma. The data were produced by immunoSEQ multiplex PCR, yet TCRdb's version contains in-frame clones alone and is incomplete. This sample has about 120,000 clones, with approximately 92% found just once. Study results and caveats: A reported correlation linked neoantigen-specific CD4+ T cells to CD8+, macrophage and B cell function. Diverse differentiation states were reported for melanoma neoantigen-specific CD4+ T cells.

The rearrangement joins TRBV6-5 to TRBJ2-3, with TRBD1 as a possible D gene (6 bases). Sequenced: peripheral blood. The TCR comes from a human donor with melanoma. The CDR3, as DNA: TGTGCCAGCAGGGGGGCAGGGGCGGCAGATACGCAGTATTTT. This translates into CASRGAGAADTQYF.